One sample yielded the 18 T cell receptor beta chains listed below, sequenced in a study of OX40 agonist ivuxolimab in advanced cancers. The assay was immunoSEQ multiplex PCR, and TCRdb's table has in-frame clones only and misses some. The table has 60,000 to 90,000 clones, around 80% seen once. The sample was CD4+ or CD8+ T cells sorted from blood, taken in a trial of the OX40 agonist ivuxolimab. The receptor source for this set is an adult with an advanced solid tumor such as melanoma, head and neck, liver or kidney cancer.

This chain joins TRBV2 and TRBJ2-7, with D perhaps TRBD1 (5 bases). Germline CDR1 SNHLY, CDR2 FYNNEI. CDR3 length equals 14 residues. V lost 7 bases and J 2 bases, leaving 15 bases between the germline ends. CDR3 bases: TGTGCCAGCAAATTCGACAGAAGAACCTACGAGCAGTACTTC. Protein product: CASKFDRRTYEQYF.

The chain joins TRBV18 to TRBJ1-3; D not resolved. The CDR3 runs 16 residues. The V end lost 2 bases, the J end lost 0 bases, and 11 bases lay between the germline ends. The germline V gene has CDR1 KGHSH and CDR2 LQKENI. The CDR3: CASSPLASSSGNTIYF. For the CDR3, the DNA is TGTGCCAGCTCACCATTGGCATCGAGCTCTGGAAACACCATATATTTT.

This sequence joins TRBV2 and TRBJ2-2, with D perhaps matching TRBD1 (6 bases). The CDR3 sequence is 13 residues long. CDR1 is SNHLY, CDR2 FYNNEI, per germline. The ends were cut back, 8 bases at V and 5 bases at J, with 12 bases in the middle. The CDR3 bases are TGTGCCAGCCTACAGGGCCGTACCGGGGAGCTGTTTTTT. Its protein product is CASLQGRTGELFF. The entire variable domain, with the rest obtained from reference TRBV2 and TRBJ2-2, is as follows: EPEVTQTPSHQVTQMGQEVILRCVPISNHLYFYWYRQILGQKVEFLVSFYNNEISEKSEIFDDQFSVERPDGSNFTLKIRSTKLEDSAMYFCASLQGRTGELFFGEGSRLTVL.

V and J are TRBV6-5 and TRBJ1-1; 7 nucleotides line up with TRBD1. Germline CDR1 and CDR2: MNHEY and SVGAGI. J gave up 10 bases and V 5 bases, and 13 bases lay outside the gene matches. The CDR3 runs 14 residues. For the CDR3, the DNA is TGTGCCAGCAGTGCACGCCGGGACAGTCAGGTAGCTTTCTTT. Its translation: CASSARRDSQVAFF.

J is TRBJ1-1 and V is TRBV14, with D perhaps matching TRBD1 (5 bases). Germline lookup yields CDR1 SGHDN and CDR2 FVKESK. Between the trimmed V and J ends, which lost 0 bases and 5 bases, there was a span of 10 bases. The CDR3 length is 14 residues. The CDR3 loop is CASSQEGVSTEAFF. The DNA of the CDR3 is TGTGCCAGCAGCCAAGAGGGGGTCTCTACTGAAGCTTTCTTT.

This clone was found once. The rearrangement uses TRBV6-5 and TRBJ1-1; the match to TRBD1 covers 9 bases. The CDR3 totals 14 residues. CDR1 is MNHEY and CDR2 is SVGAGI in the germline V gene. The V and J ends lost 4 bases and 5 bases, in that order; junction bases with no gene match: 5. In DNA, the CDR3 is TGTGCCAGCAGTTTTGGGACAGGGCGGACTGAAGCTTTCTTT. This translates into CASSFGTGRTEAFF.

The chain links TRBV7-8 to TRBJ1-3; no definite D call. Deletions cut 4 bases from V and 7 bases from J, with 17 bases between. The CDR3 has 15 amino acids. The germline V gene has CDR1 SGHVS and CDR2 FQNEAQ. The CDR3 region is CASSSIIDRANTIYF. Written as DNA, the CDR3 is TGTGCCAGCAGCTCAATTATAGATCGGGCGAACACCATATATTTT.

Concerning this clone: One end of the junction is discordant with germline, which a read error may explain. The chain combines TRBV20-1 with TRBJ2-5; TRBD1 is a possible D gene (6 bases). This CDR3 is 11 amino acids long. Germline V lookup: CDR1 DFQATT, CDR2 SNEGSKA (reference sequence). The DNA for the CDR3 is TGCAGTGCTAGTGGGGCGGACAGCCAACACTTC. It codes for CSASGADSQHF.

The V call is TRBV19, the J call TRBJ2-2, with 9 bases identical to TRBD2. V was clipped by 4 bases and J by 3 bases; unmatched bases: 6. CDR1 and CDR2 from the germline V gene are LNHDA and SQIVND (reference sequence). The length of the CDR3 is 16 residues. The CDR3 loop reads CASSTGLAGYTGELFF. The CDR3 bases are TGTGCCAGTAGTACGGGCCTAGCGGGATACACCGGGGAGCTGTTTTTT. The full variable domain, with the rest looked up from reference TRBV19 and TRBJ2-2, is DGGITQSPKYLFRKEGQNVTLSCEQNLNHDAMYWYRQDPGQGLRLIYYSQIVNDFQKGDIAEGYSVSREKKESFPLTVTSAQKNPTAFYLCASSTGLAGYTGELFFGEGSRLTVL.

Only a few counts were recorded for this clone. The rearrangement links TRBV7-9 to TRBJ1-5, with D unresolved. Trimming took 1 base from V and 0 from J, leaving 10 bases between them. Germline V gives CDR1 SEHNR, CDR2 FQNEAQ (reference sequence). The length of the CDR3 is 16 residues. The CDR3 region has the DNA TGTGCCAGCAGCTTAGACGGATTTAATAGCAATCAGCCCCAGCATTTT. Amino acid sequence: CASSLDGFNSNQPQHF.

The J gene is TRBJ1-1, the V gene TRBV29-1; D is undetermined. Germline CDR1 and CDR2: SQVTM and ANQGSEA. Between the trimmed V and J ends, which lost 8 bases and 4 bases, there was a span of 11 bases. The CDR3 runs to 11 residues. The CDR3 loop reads CSTSVTTEAFF. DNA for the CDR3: TGCAGCACGAGTGTTACCACTGAAGCTTTCTTT.

Here the CDR3 reads CASSLHRGPYEQYF. The CDR3 DNA follows: TGTGCCAGCAGCCTACACAGGGGTCCCTACGAGCAGTACTTC. This chain joins TRBV11-2 and TRBJ2-7; 7 nucleotides line up with TRBD1. Germline values: CDR1 SGHAT, CDR2 FQNNGV. CDR3 length: 14 residues. Losses at the gene ends were 5 bases for V and 2 bases for J; bases not matched to a gene: 6.

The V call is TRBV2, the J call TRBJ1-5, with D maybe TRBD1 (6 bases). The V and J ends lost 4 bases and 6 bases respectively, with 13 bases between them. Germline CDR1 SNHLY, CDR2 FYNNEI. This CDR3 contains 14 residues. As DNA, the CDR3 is TGTGCCAGCAGTGTACAGGGTGTGAGTCAGCCCCAGCATTTT. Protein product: CASSVQGVSQPQHF.

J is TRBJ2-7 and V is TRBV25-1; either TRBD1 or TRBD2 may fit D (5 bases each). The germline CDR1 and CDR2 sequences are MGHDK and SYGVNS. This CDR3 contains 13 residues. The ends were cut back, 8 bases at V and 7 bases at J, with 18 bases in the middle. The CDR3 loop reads CASSGTSPHEQYF. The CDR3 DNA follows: TGTGCCAGCTCCGGGACGTCACCCCATGAGCAGTACTTC.

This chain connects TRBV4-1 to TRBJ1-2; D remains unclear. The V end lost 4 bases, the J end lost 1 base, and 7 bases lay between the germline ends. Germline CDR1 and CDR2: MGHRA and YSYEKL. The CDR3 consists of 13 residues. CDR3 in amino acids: CASSPDLNYGYTF. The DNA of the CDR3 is TGCGCCAGCAGCCCCGACCTTAACTATGGCTACACCTTC.

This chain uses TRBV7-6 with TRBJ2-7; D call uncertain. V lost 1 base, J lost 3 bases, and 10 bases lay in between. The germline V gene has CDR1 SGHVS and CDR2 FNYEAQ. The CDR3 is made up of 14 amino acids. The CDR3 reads CASSLVLAGYEQYF. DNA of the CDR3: TGTGCCAGCAGCTTAGTGTTGGCAGGCTACGAGCAGTACTTC.

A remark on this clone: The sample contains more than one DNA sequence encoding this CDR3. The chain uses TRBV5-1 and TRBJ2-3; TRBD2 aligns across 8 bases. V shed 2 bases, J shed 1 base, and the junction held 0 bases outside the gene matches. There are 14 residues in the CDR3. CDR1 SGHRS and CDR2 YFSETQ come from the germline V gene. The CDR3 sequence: CASSLAGGTDTQYF. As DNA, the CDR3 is TGCGCCAGCAGCTTAGCGGGGGGCACAGATACGCAGTATTTT.

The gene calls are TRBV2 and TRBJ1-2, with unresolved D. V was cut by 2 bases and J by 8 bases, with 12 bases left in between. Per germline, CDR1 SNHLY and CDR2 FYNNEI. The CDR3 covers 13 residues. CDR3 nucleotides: TGTGCCAGCAGTGAATTCTCTTTAGAGGGCTACACCTTC. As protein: CASSEFSLEGYTF. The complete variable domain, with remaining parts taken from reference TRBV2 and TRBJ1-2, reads EPEVTQTPSHQVTQMGQEVILRCVPISNHLYFYWYRQILGQKVEFLVSFYNNEISEKSEIFDDQFSVERPDGSNFTLKIRSTKLEDSAMYFCASSEFSLEGYTFGSGTRLTVV.